A single sample is the source of the 4 T cell receptor beta chains below, sequenced in a study of shared clonotypes between healthy human individuals. Some clones are missing from TCRdb's copy, which holds only in-frame ones; the method was immunoSEQ multiplex PCR. Here the sample spans fewer than 3 million clones, roughly 90% being singletons. The sample was naive CD4+ T cells from PBMCs. Subset: CD45RA+ positively selected. Receptors originate from a man aged 18 to 30 in good health. Some clones in this sample may be carry-over from other donors' samples.

The rearrangement joins TRBV28 to TRBJ2-7; D unclear. Germline assignment: CDR1 MDHEN and CDR2 SYDVKM. V was shortened by 6 bases and J by 3 bases, with 21 bases between the two germline ends. The CDR3 has 16 amino acids. Here the CDR3 reads CASSQNPATEDYEQYF. As DNA, the CDR3 is TGTGCCAGCAGCCAAAACCCCGCAACTGAGGACTACGAGCAGTACTTC.

This chain uses TRBV7-6 with TRBJ2-2, with TRBD2 matching 7 bases. Trimming removed 1 base from V and 3 bases from J; junction bases left unmatched: 2. In germline, CDR1 is SGHVS, CDR2 FNYEAQ. This CDR3 spans 15 amino acids. CDR3 DNA sequence: TGTGCCAGCAGCTTAGTGGCGGGAGACACCGGGGAGCTGTTTTTT. It yields the protein CASSLVAGDTGELFF. The whole variable domain, filled in from reference TRBV7-6 and TRBJ2-2, reads GAGVSQSPRYKVTKRGQDVALRCDPISGHVSLYWYRQALGQGPEFLTYFNYEAQQDKSGLPNDRFSAERPEGSISTLTIQRTEQRDSAMYRCASSLVAGDTGELFFGEGSRLTVL.

On this clone: Other DNA sequences in this sample translate to the same CDR3. The chain has TRBV7-9 and TRBJ1-5; D ambiguous. The CDR3 contains 15 residues. Trimming removed 5 bases at V and 2 bases at J, with 13 bases between. Germline V gene data show CDR1 as SEHNR and CDR2 as FQNEAQ (reference sequence). CDR3 protein: CASSTGGGGNQPQHF. DNA for the CDR3: TGTGCCAGCAGCACCGGAGGCGGGGGCAATCAGCCCCAGCATTTT. The full variable domain, completed using reference TRBV7-9 and TRBJ1-5, is DTGVSQNPRHKITKRGQNVTFRCDPISEHNRLYWYRQTLGQGPEFLTYFQNEAQLEKSRLLSDRFSAERPKGSFSTLEIQRTEQGDSAMYLCASSTGGGGNQPQHFGDGTRLSIL.

This chain uses TRBV4-3 with TRBJ2-7; D possibly corresponds to TRBD1 (6 bases). The CDR3 totals 18 residues. The V gene lost 0 bases and the J gene lost 5 bases, with 23 bases spanning the gap. The germline V gene encodes CDR1 LGHNA and CDR2 YSLEER. This chain's CDR3 is CASSQDPTVTQGIHEQYF. The CDR3 region has the DNA TGCGCCAGCAGCCAAGATCCGACAGTTACCCAGGGGATCCACGAGCAGTACTTC.